This T cell receptor (beta chain) is from a study of T cell repertoires in cytomegalovirus infection. As for the study in general: Indicated by public TCR beta signatures were CMV infection and matching HLA type.

Germline V CDR1 and CDR2: MNHEY, SMNVEV (reference sequence). CDR3 length: 14 residues. V was trimmed by 2 bases and J by 1 base, leaving 6 bases between them. A single record per CDR3 protein comes from TCRdb applying MiXCR to the reads. This sample yields a few hundred thousand distinct CDR3 sequences, of which 25% to 35% are seen a single time; around a sixth belongs to the top ten. Turning to this clonotype: The antigen is not known.

The sequence was obtained from a human donor in good health (CMV status not recorded). Some clones in this sample may be carry-over from other donors' samples. The sample consisted of cultured PBMCs, taken from culture after CMV antigen stimulation. The chain is built from TRBV27 and TRBJ1-3; D is ambiguous. The CDR3 region is CASSLAHSGNTIYF. The CDR3 nucleotides read TGTGCCAGCAGTTTAGCACATTCTGGAAACACCATATATTTT.